A selection of T cell receptor beta chains follows, all from one sample in a study of blood T cell repertoires in COVID-19. The repertoire was sequenced with immunoSEQ multiplex PCR; TCRdb's copy has only in-frame clones and lacks some. The sample has 130,000 or so clones, roughly three quarters seen once. What was sequenced was peripheral blood. These receptor sequences come from a human donor in a cohort sampled during active COVID-19. Each CDR3 is given with its conserved first and last residue. D genes are given only for firm matches. Only part of the rows carry a size: once, few, many, or a class if the clone is expanded.

D gene	clone size	V gene	J gene	CDR3 DNA	CDR3 protein
TRBD1	-	TRBV7-9	TRBJ2-7	TGTGCCAGCAGCTCGGGACAGGGGGCATCCTACGAGCAGTACTTC	CASSSGQGASYEQYF
-	-	TRBV2	TRBJ1-4	TGTGCCAGCAGTTCTCGGTTATTTGAAAAACTGTTTTTT	CASSSRLFEKLFF
-	-	TRBV28	TRBJ2-7	TGTGCCAGCTCCGGTTCAGGGGGGTACGAGCAGTACTTC	CASSGSGGYEQYF
TRBD2	-	TRBV10-1	TRBJ2-3	TGCGCCAGCAGTGAGTCGCGGGCTAGCGGGGTGGCAGATACGCAGTATTTT	CASSESRASGVADTQYF
TRBD2	-	TRBV20-1	TRBJ2-7	TGCAGTGCTAGTGTGCGGGGGGGTTTTACGTACGAGCAGTACTTC	CSASVRGGFTYEQYF
TRBD1	-	TRBV19	TRBJ1-5	TGTGCCAGTAGTAATGTAGGACAGGGCGGCAATCAGCCCCAGCATTTT	CASSNVGQGGNQPQHF
TRBD1	-	TRBV30	TRBJ2-7	TGTGCCTGGGACAGGGACTACGAGCAGTACTTC	CAWDRDYEQYF
-	-	TRBV28	TRBJ1-3	TGTGCCAGCAGTCACAGGGTACCCGGAAACACCATATATTTT	CASSHRVPGNTIYF
-	few	TRBV5-1	TRBJ1-6	TGCGCCAGCAGCTCCGGCGGAGTTTCACCCCTCCACTTT	CASSSGGVSPLHF
TRBD1	-	TRBV19	TRBJ2-7	TGTGCCAGTAGTCCCGACAGGGAAGGCTCCTACGAGCAGTACTTC	CASSPDREGSYEQYF
-	-	TRBV7-6	TRBJ2-1	TGTGCCAGCAGGTCCGGGACACCCTACAATGAGCAGTTCTTC	CASRSGTPYNEQFF
TRBD2	-	TRBV3-1/TRBV3-2	TRBJ2-7	TGTGCCAGCAGCCAAGACGGGACTAGCGGGAGTAAGAACGAGCAGTACTTC	CASSQDGTSGSKNEQYF
-	-	TRBV11-2	TRBJ2-7	TGTGCCAGCAGCCCCAGATACGAGCAGTACTTC	CASSPRYEQYF
-	-	TRBV6-5	TRBJ1-5	TGTGCCAGCAGGGAGGGAATTCAGCCCCAGCATTTT	CASREGIQPQHF
-	-	TRBV20-1	TRBJ1-2	TGCAGTGCTAGTGGCACAGGGTCCGGGGCGAATGGCTACACCTTC	CSASGTGSGANGYTF
-	-	TRBV11-3	TRBJ1-1	TGTGCCAGCAGCCCGCCCGGGGAATGGAACACTGAAGCTTTCTTT	CASSPPGEWNTEAFF
TRBD2	-	TRBV27	TRBJ2-5	TGTGCCAGCAGCCTTCTAGCGGAGACGGAGACCCAGTACTTC	CASSLLAETETQYF
-	-	TRBV12-3/TRBV12-4	TRBJ1-1	TGTGCCAGCAGAACAGGGACTGAAGCTTTCTTT	CASRTGTEAFF
TRBD2	-	TRBV28	TRBJ2-7	TGTGCCAGCAGCCATGGACTAGCGGGACTCTACGAGCAGTACTTC	CASSHGLAGLYEQYF
-	-	TRBV28	TRBJ2-7	TGTGCCAGCAGTCCGCGGGACTTTCCCTACGAGCAGTACTTC	CASSPRDFPYEQYF
-	-	TRBV28	TRBJ2-7	TGTGCCAGCAGTCTCCCCCCCCGCGACTACGAGCAGTACTTC	CASSLPPRDYEQYF
-	-	TRBV10-3	TRBJ2-7	TGTGCCATCAGGGACACCGTCACCTACGAGCAGTACTTC	CAIRDTVTYEQYF
TRBD1	-	TRBV7-6	TRBJ1-1	TGTGCCAGCAGCCTGGGACAGGGAATGAACACTGAAGCTTTCTTT	CASSLGQGMNTEAFF
-	-	TRBV28	TRBJ1-4	TGTGCCAGCAGTTTTGGGCCACCAGGGGAAGCTAATGAAAAACTGTTTTTT	CASSFGPPGEANEKLFF
-	-	TRBV11-2	TRBJ2-4	TGTGCCAGCAGAGGCAGGATGGACATTCAGTACTTC	CASRGRMDIQYF
-	-	TRBV21-1	TRBJ2-5	TGTGCCAGCAGCACTGAGGACAGCGTCCAAGAGACCCAGTACTTC	CASSTEDSVQETQYF
-	-	TRBV5-1	TRBJ2-4	TGCGCCAGCAGCTTAACAACCGGGAATCTAGCCAAAAACATTCAGTACTTC	CASSLTTGNLAKNIQYF
-	-	TRBV27	TRBJ1-3	TGTGCCAGCACCACTTTGTCTGGAAACACCATATATTTT	CASTTLSGNTIYF
TRBD1	-	TRBV27	TRBJ1-2	TGTGCCAGCAGACGGACAGGGGGCGCGTATGGCTACACCTTC	CASRRTGGAYGYTF
-	-	TRBV19	TRBJ1-4	TGTGCCAGTAGTATATCAGGTGTAAATGAAAAACTGTTTTTT	CASSISGVNEKLFF
-	-	TRBV21-1	TRBJ2-4	TGTGCCAACGAGACAGAAAACATTCAGTACTTC	CANETENIQYF
-	-	TRBV3-1/TRBV3-2	TRBJ1-1	TGTGCCAGCAGCCAAGAAGGGACTCCGAACACTGAAGCTTTCTTT	CASSQEGTPNTEAFF
-	-	TRBV4-1	TRBJ1-2	TGCGCCAGCAGCCAAGATGGGGGCTGGGGCTACACCTTC	CASSQDGGWGYTF
-	-	TRBV2	TRBJ2-7	TGTGCCAGCAGTGATGGAGGGGTTCGTTACGAGCAGTACTTC	CASSDGGVRYEQYF
-	-	TRBV7-9	TRBJ2-7	TGTGCCAGCAGCTTAACCACTTCCTACGAGCAGTACTTC	CASSLTTSYEQYF
TRBD1	-	TRBV15	TRBJ2-7	TGTGCCACCAGCAGGGGCACAGGGGGTTACGAGCAGTACTTC	CATSRGTGGYEQYF
-	once	TRBV23-1	TRBJ1-3	TGCGCCAGCAGTCAATCCCAGGCGCCCTCTGGAAACACCATATATTTT	CASSQSQAPSGNTIYF
-	-	TRBV29-1	TRBJ1-1	TGCAGCGCACGGGGGGCGAACACTGAAGCTTTCTTT	CSARGANTEAFF
-	-	TRBV5-1	TRBJ1-5	TGCGCCAGCAGCTTGGAGGGGGGCAATCAGCCCCAGCATTTT	CASSLEGGNQPQHF
TRBD1	-	TRBV10-1	TRBJ2-2	TGCGCCAGCAGAGACAGGGTCACCGGGGAGCTGTTTTTT	CASRDRVTGELFF
-	-	TRBV7-2	TRBJ2-7	TGTGCCAGCAGCAAGCGCTCCCTTTACGAGCAGTACTTC	CASSKRSLYEQYF
TRBD1	-	TRBV6-6	TRBJ1-4	TGTGCCAGCAGGGGGCAGGGGGCTGCTAATGAAAAACTGTTTTTT	CASRGQGAANEKLFF
TRBD1	few	TRBV4-2	TRBJ2-7	TGTGCCAGCAGCCAAAGACAGGGGTCCTCCTACGAGCAGTACTTC	CASSQRQGSSYEQYF
-	-	TRBV7-9	TRBJ2-7	TGTGCCAGCAGCTTAGACAGGGACGAGCAGTACTTC	CASSLDRDEQYF
TRBD2	once	TRBV18	TRBJ2-7	TGTGCCAGCTCACCCCTAAGCGGGGGGTCTTCCTACGAGCAGTACTTC	CASSPLSGGSSYEQYF
-	few	TRBV11-3	TRBJ2-3	TGTGCCAGCAGCCGCGGTAGAGATACGCAGTATTTT	CASSRGRDTQYF